These T cell receptor beta chains were read from a single sample in a study of cytomegalovirus exposure and HLA in healthy donors. The assay was immunoSEQ multiplex PCR, and TCRdb's table has in-frame clones only and misses some. Among around 200,000 clones listed, roughly 80% were seen once. Sequencing used PBMCs. The receptors originated from a girl aged 2 to 10 in good health and CMV-seronegative. The CDR3 runs from the conserved cysteine through the conserved F or W. D genes are given only for firm matches. Clone size is stated in some rows and not others, as once, few, many or a class when expanded.

D	V	size	J	DNA	CDR3
TRBD1	TRBV19	.	TRBJ1-1	TGTGCCAGTAGTACCTCGACAGGGACTGAAGCTTTCTTT	CASSTSTGTEAFF
.	TRBV21-1	.	TRBJ1-2	TGTGCCAGCTTCAGGTCGGAGAAGGCGGGTGGCTACACCTTC	CASFRSEKAGGYTF
.	TRBV6-5	.	TRBJ1-2	TGTGCCAGCAGTCTCGGGGGAAACTATGGCTACACCTTC	CASSLGGNYGYTF
.	TRBV5-4	.	TRBJ2-4	TGTGCCAGCAGCTTGGGAGGGTTCCAAAACATTCAGTACTTC	CASSLGGFQNIQYF
.	TRBV9	.	TRBJ2-3	TGTGCCAGCAGCGTAGGAGCAGATACGCAGTATTTT	CASSVGADTQYF
.	TRBV5-5	few	TRBJ2-3	TGTGCCAGCAGCTTTGCACTACTTAGCACAGATACGCAGTATTTT	CASSFALLSTDTQYF
TRBD1	TRBV19	.	TRBJ2-7	TGTGCCACTAATGATCCGGGACAGGGGTCCTACGAGCAGTACTTC	CATNDPGQGSYEQYF
TRBD2	TRBV7-2	.	TRBJ2-5	TGTGCCAGCAGCTTAGGGATAGCGGGACTCGAGACCCAGTACTTC	CASSLGIAGLETQYF
TRBD1	TRBV19	.	TRBJ1-2	TGTGCCAGTAGTATAGGGACAGGGCAATATGGCTACACCTTC	CASSIGTGQYGYTF
.	TRBV2	.	TRBJ2-7	TGTGCCAGCAGTATAGCAACAGGGACCTACGAGCAGTACTTC	CASSIATGTYEQYF
TRBD1	TRBV6-5	.	TRBJ1-2	TGTGCCAGCAGTTTCGGGACAGGGGATGGCTACACCTTC	CASSFGTGDGYTF
TRBD2	TRBV5-4	.	TRBJ2-1	TGTGCCAGCAGCCCTGGGACTAGCGGACCCCTCTCCTACAATGAGCAGTTCTTC	CASSPGTSGPLSYNEQFF
.	TRBV6-1	.	TRBJ2-7	TGTGCCAGCAGTCGAGAACAGGGCCCTGTCTACGAGCAGTACTTC	CASSREQGPVYEQYF
.	TRBV20-1	.	TRBJ2-1	TGCAGTGCTGTTACTAGAAATGAGCAGTTCTTC	CSAVTRNEQFF
.	TRBV2	.	TRBJ1-4	TGTGCCAGCAGACCGGGTTTCCGGGAAAAACTGTTTTTT	CASRPGFREKLFF
TRBD2	TRBV5-1	.	TRBJ2-7	TGCGCCAGCAGCTCCCGCTTAGCGGGCGGATACGAGCAGTACTTC	CASSSRLAGGYEQYF
TRBD1	TRBV12-5	once	TRBJ2-7	TGTGCTAGTGGCAGACAGACAGGGTTCGGGGCCTACGAGCAGTACTTC	CASGRQTGFGAYEQYF
TRBD1	TRBV5-1	once	TRBJ1-2	TGCGCCAGCAGCTTGGGGACCGGGACAGAAGATAATGGCTACACCTTC	CASSLGTGTEDNGYTF
.	TRBV11-2	once	TRBJ2-7	TGTGCCAGCAGCTCGCCCTCGAGGGTGAACGAGCAGTACTTC	CASSSPSRVNEQYF
.	TRBV11-2	.	TRBJ1-4	TGTGCCAGCAGCTTTAGGGGCGGAAAACTGTTTTTT	CASSFRGGKLFF
.	TRBV6-5	few	TRBJ1-4	TGTGCCAGCAGTTACCGGGGAGCAACTAATGAAAAACTGTTTTTT	CASSYRGATNEKLFF
TRBD1	TRBV2	.	TRBJ2-1	TGTGCCAGCAGCCCAAGACAGGGTGTGTACAATGAGCAGTTCTTC	CASSPRQGVYNEQFF
.	TRBV6-1	.	TRBJ1-5	TGTGCCAGCAGTGAGGCCCAACGTCAGCCCCAGCATTTT	CASSEAQRQPQHF
TRBD1	TRBV6-1	.	TRBJ2-5	TGTGCCAGCAGTCCCAGACAGGGCCTTGTGGAGACCCAGTACTTC	CASSPRQGLVETQYF
.	TRBV7-6	.	TRBJ2-3	TGTGCCAGCAGCTATCTTAGCACAGATACGCAGTATTTT	CASSYLSTDTQYF
TRBD1	TRBV5-6	.	TRBJ1-1	TGTGCCAGCAGCTACTGGGACAGGGGGATGAGGGCTGAAGCTTTCTTT	CASSYWDRGMRAEAFF
.	TRBV10-3	.	TRBJ2-1	TGTGCCAGTACGGGGGGCGGCAATGAGCAGTTCTTC	CASTGGGNEQFF
TRBD2	TRBV5-4	.	TRBJ2-7	TGTGCCAGCAGCCGCTTTTCCGGGACTAGCCACGAGCAGTACTTC	CASSRFSGTSHEQYF
TRBD1	TRBV19	.	TRBJ2-2	TGTGCCAGTAGCCGGGACAGGGGTCGCGGGGAGCTGTTTTTT	CASSRDRGRGELFF
.	TRBV4-1	.	TRBJ2-7	TGCGCCAGCAGCCCGAACGGTCAGGGTTACGAGCAGTACTTC	CASSPNGQGYEQYF
.	TRBV6-1	.	TRBJ1-1	TGTGCCAGCAGTGAAAGGAGGAACACTGAAGCTTTCTTT	CASSERRNTEAFF
.	TRBV2	.	TRBJ2-5	TGTGCCAGCTGGAGAGCAGAGACCCAGTACTTC	CASWRAETQYF
.	TRBV11-2	few	TRBJ2-2	TGTGCCAGCAGCTTCGCACAGGAGAACACCGGGGAGCTGTTTTTT	CASSFAQENTGELFF
.	TRBV6-5	.	TRBJ1-4	TGTGCCAGCAGTTGGGGGGGAAGGGATGAAAAACTGTTTTTT	CASSWGGRDEKLFF
.	TRBV5-1	once	TRBJ1-1	TGCGCCAGCAGCTTGGCCGGGTTCGGGGCTGAAGCTTTCTTT	CASSLAGFGAEAFF
TRBD2	TRBV6-5	.	TRBJ2-7	TGTGCCAGCAGTTACTCTAGCGGGAGTGGGTACGAGCAGTACTTC	CASSYSSGSGYEQYF
.	TRBV19	few	TRBJ1-1	TGTGCCAGTAGACCTCCCGGGGGTCCTGACACTGAAGCTTTCTTT	CASRPPGGPDTEAFF
.	TRBV6-5	once	TRBJ1-1	TGTGCCAGCAATATGGGCCCCCGGAACACTGAAGCTTTCTTT	CASNMGPRNTEAFF
TRBD2	TRBV10-3	few	TRBJ2-1	TGTGCCATCAAGGGAGGGGATGAGCAGTTCTTC	CAIKGGDEQFF
.	TRBV6-5	.	TRBJ1-1	TGTGCCAGCAGTTACTCGAAATGGAGGGATGAAGCTTTCTTT	CASSYSKWRDEAFF
TRBD1	TRBV7-7	.	TRBJ1-2	TGTGCCAGCAGCTTCAGACAGGGGGCGGCCGGCTACACCTTC	CASSFRQGAAGYTF
.	TRBV7-9	.	TRBJ1-2	TGTTCCAGCACCACAGGGCTCTATGGCTACACCTTC	CSSTTGLYGYTF
.	TRBV5-1	few	TRBJ2-3	TGCGCCAGCAGCTTGGAAGGGGCAGATACGCAGTATTTT	CASSLEGADTQYF
.	TRBV29-1	.	TRBJ1-3	TGCAGCGTCAGTACCTATCAGGGTTCGGGAAACACCATATATTTT	CSVSTYQGSGNTIYF
.	TRBV29-1	.	TRBJ2-7	TGCAGCGTGTACAGGAAGCCCTACGAGCAGTACTTC	CSVYRKPYEQYF
TRBD2	TRBV10-3	.	TRBJ2-7	TGTGTCGCGGGAACGGGGAGGGAGGGCCGGTACGAGCAGTACTTC	CVAGTGREGRYEQYF
.	TRBV5-4	.	TRBJ1-4	TGTGCCAGCAGCTTCTACGCAAATGAAAAACTGTTTTTT	CASSFYANEKLFF
.	TRBV18	once	TRBJ1-5	TGTGCCAGCTCACAACAGGGAAACAATCAGCCCCAGCATTTT	CASSQQGNNQPQHF
.	TRBV27	once	TRBJ1-6	TGTGCCAGCAGTGACATTGACTCGGAGGGCTCCTATAATTCACCCCTCCACTTT	CASSDIDSEGSYNSPLHF
.	TRBV7-2	.	TRBJ2-4	TGTGCCAGCAGCTCCTCCTTTGTCGTTACCCCGCGGGTTCAGTACTTC	CASSSSFVVTPRVQYF
TRBD2	TRBV29-1	.	TRBJ2-1	TGCAGCCCGTTGGGATTTCTAGCGGGCACCTACAATGAGCAGTTCTTC	CSPLGFLAGTYNEQFF
TRBD1	TRBV13	.	TRBJ2-5	TGTGCCAGCAGCTCCCGGCAGGACAGGTCGGGGAAGGAGACCCAGTACTTC	CASSSRQDRSGKETQYF
.	TRBV27	.	TRBJ1-5	TGTGCCAGCAGTTTAAGGGGCCAGCCCCAGCATTTT	CASSLRGQPQHF
TRBD1	TRBV5-1	.	TRBJ2-7	TGCGCCAGCAGCTTGGACCCACAGGGGGCGGGCTACGAGCAGTACTTC	CASSLDPQGAGYEQYF
TRBD1	TRBV2	.	TRBJ1-6	TGTGCCAGCAGAGTAGAGGGGACAGGGAATTCACCCCTCCACTTT	CASRVEGTGNSPLHF
.	TRBV7-9	.	TRBJ2-1	TGTGCCAGCAGCTTCGCTAGTTACAATGAGCAGTTCTTC	CASSFASYNEQFF
.	TRBV28	.	TRBJ1-3	TGTGCCAGCATCCGGCCGGGGGTAGGAAACACCATATATTTT	CASIRPGVGNTIYF
.	TRBV27	.	TRBJ1-5	TGTGCCAGCAGTTTTTTGGGGGGAAATCAGCCCCAGCATTTT	CASSFLGGNQPQHF